What follows are 28 T cell receptor beta chains derived from one specimen sequenced in a study of PD-1 blockade in classical Hodgkin lymphoma. Sequencing was performed with immunoSEQ multiplex PCR; in TCRdb, only in-frame clones are kept and a portion is missing. This repertoire shows tens of thousands of clones, roughly 65% found once; its top ten account for approximately 3%. Time point reported: cycle 4 day 1 (C4D1), after six to seven weeks of nivolumab. Each of the patients experienced relapse following autologous stem cell transplantation, and their brentuximab vedotin exposure differed. The specimen comprised peripheral blood mononuclear cells (PBMCs), sampled before the fourth cycle of nivolumab. These TCRs come from a human donor with classical Hodgkin lymphoma.

This clone has a handful of counts. The chain combines TRBV28 with TRBJ1-2; D is ambiguous. The V gene's germline CDR1 is MDHEN and CDR2 SYDVKM. V lost 7 bases to trimming and J lost 0 bases, with 18 bases between them. The CDR3 is 16 amino acids. As DNA, the CDR3 is TGTGCCAGCACTTTGGGAGGCAAGATTACTAACTATGGCTACACCTTC. It encodes CASTLGGKITNYGYTF.

This clone has more than one count but fewer than ten. The rearrangement links TRBV6-4 to TRBJ2-1; 12 nucleotides align to TRBD2. The germline gives CDR1 MRHNA, CDR2 SNTAGT. This CDR3 is 17 amino acids long. The trim removed 2 bases at V and 5 bases at J, leaving 7 bases unmatched. The CDR3 loop is CASSDTLAGGLDNEQFF. The CDR3 nucleotides are TGTGCCAGCAGTGACACTCTAGCGGGAGGGCTAGACAATGAGCAGTTCTTC.

This clone came up a few times. The chain combines TRBV7-9 with TRBJ2-3; D is unclear. The CDR3 is 11 amino acids. V shed 2 bases and J shed 6 bases, with 3 bases lying between them. Germline-derived CDR1 and CDR2 are SEHNR and FQNEAQ (reference sequence). CDR3 sequence: CASSLKDTQYF. The DNA of the CDR3 is TGTGCCAGCAGCTTAAAGGATACGCAGTATTTT.

V is TRBV7-2 and J is TRBJ2-3; D ambiguous. Trimming shortened V by 2 bases and J by 5 bases, and 11 bases separated the two germline ends. The CDR3 is 14 amino acids. Germline V CDR1 and CDR2: SGHTA, FQGNSA. DNA for the CDR3: TGTGCCAGCAGCTTAATCGGGCCGGAAGATACGCAGTATTTT. Amino acids: CASSLIGPEDTQYF.

V is TRBV4-3 and J is TRBJ2-1, with 13 positions matching TRBD2. With V trimmed by 1 base and J by 3 bases, 6 bases remained unmatched. CDR1 and CDR2 (germline): LGHNA, YSLEER. The CDR3 spans 18 residues. DNA of the CDR3: TGCGCCAGCAGCCAAGCTCGGGGACTAGCGGGACACTACAATGAGCAGTTCTTC. Encoded protein: CASSQARGLAGHYNEQFF.

This clone was counted between two and nine times. The CDR3: CAWSWDTIYF. In nucleotides, the CDR3 is TGTGCCTGGAGTTGGGACACCATATATTTT. The chain joins TRBV30 to TRBJ1-3; D not certain. Trimming removed 2 bases from V and 8 bases from J, with 4 bases in between. The CDR3 covers 10 residues. Germline lookup yields CDR1 GTSNPN and CDR2 SVGIG (reference sequence).

The chain combines TRBV30 with TRBJ1-5; 8 positions match TRBD1. This CDR3 has 15 residues. Germline-derived CDR1 and CDR2 are GTSNPN and SVGIG (reference sequence). After removal of 5 bases from V and 11 bases from J, the junction contained 17 bases not matched to a gene. The CDR3 region is CAWRDRARGRGAQHF. CDR3 DNA sequence: TGTGCCTGGCGTGATCGGGCCAGGGGGCGGGGGGCCCAGCATTTT.

The chain uses TRBV5-1 and TRBJ2-7; perhaps TRBD2 as D (5 bases). Germline V gene data show CDR1 as SGHRS and CDR2 as YFSETQ. The length of the CDR3 is 13 residues. Trimming took 5 bases from V and 4 from J, leaving 13 bases between them. DNA for the CDR3: TGCGCCAGCAGAGCTAGCTCTTCGTACGAGCAGTACTTC. Encoded protein: CASRASSSYEQYF.

The table lists this clone with many counts. V usage is TRBV19 and J usage is TRBJ2-2; no firm D call. This CDR3 contains 13 residues. CDR1 LNHDA and CDR2 SQIVND come from the germline V gene (reference sequence). The ends were cut back, 11 bases at V and 6 bases at J, with 16 bases in the middle. This CDR3 is CARRKGSSGELFF. The CDR3, as DNA: TGTGCCCGTCGGAAGGGTTCCTCCGGGGAGCTGTTTTTT. Using reference TRBV19 and TRBJ2-2 for the parts outside the CDR3, the full variable domain is DGGITQSPKYLFRKEGQNVTLSCEQNLNHDAMYWYRQDPGQGLRLIYYSQIVNDFQKGDIAEGYSVSREKKESFPLTVTSAQKNPTAFYLCARRKGSSGELFFGEGSRLTVL.

The chain recombines TRBV5-1 with TRBJ1-4; D is possibly TRBD1 (6 bases). The V and J ends lost 0 bases and 2 bases respectively, with 8 bases between them. This CDR3 comprises 15 residues. Germline V gene lookup returns CDR1 SGHRS and CDR2 YFSETQ. The CDR3 sequence is CASSLAGGTNEKLFF. CDR3 DNA sequence: TGCGCCAGCAGCTTGGCCGGGGGCACTAATGAAAAACTGTTTTTT.

This sequence joins TRBV28 and TRBJ1-2; 12 nucleotides align to TRBD1. After removal of 2 bases from V and 2 bases from J, the junction contained 3 bases not matched to a gene. This CDR3 has 16 residues. Looked up from germline, CDR1 is MDHEN and CDR2 is SYDVKM. The CDR3 bases are TGTGCCAGCAGTTTACCGGGACAGGGGGCGAACTATGGCTACACCTTC. It yields the protein CASSLPGQGANYGYTF.

In DNA form, the CDR3 reads TGCGCCAGCAGCTCAAACCGGGACAGGCCCTTGAACACTGAAGCTTTCTTT. Translation gives CASSSNRDRPLNTEAFF. The chain couples TRBV5-1 to TRBJ1-1, with 8 bases fitting TRBD1. Unmatched junction bases numbered 10, after V lost 3 bases and J lost 0 bases. The CDR3 runs to 17 residues. Per germline, CDR1 SGHRS and CDR2 YFSETQ.

V is TRBV5-1 and J is TRBJ2-2, with D possibly TRBD2 on 7 matching bases. V lost 5 bases, J lost 4 bases, and 15 bases lay in between. The CDR3 totals 15 residues. Germline V gives CDR1 SGHRS, CDR2 YFSETQ. Here the CDR3 reads CASSSVGGLTGELFF. The CDR3, as DNA: TGCGCCAGCAGTTCTGTGGGGGGGCTCACCGGGGAGCTGTTTTTT.

The J gene is TRBJ1-2, the V gene TRBV7-2, with 8 positions matching TRBD1. The CDR3 consists of 15 residues. CDR1 SGHTA and CDR2 FQGNSA come from the germline V gene. With V trimmed by 0 bases and J by 4 bases, 4 bases remained unmatched. The CDR3 reads CASSLAHRGGYGYTF. CDR3 nucleotides: TGTGCCAGCAGCTTAGCGCACAGGGGGGGCTATGGCTACACCTTC.

The chain combines TRBV30 with TRBJ2-2; 11 bases are shared with TRBD1. The CDR3 is made up of 14 amino acids. With 5 bases clipped from V and 7 bases from J, the junction kept 6 bases outside the gene matches. Germline V gives CDR1 GTSNPN, CDR2 SVGIG (reference sequence). CDR3 residues: CAWGGQGAGGELFF. Written as DNA, the CDR3 is TGTGCCTGGGGTGGACAGGGGGCTGGCGGGGAGCTGTTTTTT.

This chain joins TRBV7-8 and TRBJ1-3; no definite D call. Germline assignment: CDR1 SGHVS and CDR2 FQNEAQ. V was shortened by 2 bases and J by 0 bases, with 5 bases between the two germline ends. The CDR3 spans 14 residues. The CDR3 DNA is TGTGCCAGCAGCTTACCAGGCTCTGGAAACACCATATATTTT. This sequence encodes CASSLPGSGNTIYF.

The rearrangement uses TRBV10-2 and TRBJ1-2, with 8 bases lining up with TRBD1. Germline V CDR1 and CDR2: WSHSY, SAAADI. With 8 bases clipped from V and 4 bases from J, the junction kept 9 bases outside the gene matches. The CDR3 loop spans 14 amino acids. CDR3 amino acids: CASYPQGAPYGYTF. CDR3 DNA sequence: TGCGCCAGCTATCCGCAGGGGGCGCCCTATGGCTACACCTTC.

V is TRBV29-1 and J is TRBJ2-5; 10 bases match TRBD1. V trimming: 7 bases; J trimming: 4 bases; junction bases outside the gene matches: 6. Germline V gene data show CDR1 as SQVTM and CDR2 as ANQGSEA. CDR3 length: 13 residues. The CDR3 sequence is CSAGQGGGETQYF. The CDR3 DNA sequence: TGCAGCGCCGGACAGGGGGGGGGAGAGACCCAGTACTTC. The entire variable domain, with the rest obtained from reference TRBV29-1 and TRBJ2-5, is as follows: SAVISQKPSRDICQRGTSLTIQCQVDSQVTMMFWYRQQPGQSLTLIATANQGSEATYESGFVIDKFPISRPNLTFSTLTVSNMSPEDSSIYLCSAGQGGGETQYFGPGTRLLVL.

The count of this clone is one. The J gene is TRBJ1-4, the V gene TRBV19; no clear D gene. The CDR3 has 14 residues. Germline V gives CDR1 LNHDA, CDR2 SQIVND (reference sequence). Between the trimmed V and J ends, which lost 5 bases and 2 bases, there was a span of 9 bases. The CDR3 sequence is CASSGTPTNEKLFF. CDR3 DNA sequence: TGTGCCAGTAGTGGAACACCGACTAATGAAAAACTGTTTTTT.

This chain uses TRBV5-4 with TRBJ2-3, with 10 bases that match TRBD1. CDR3 size: 14 residues. J gave up 1 base and V 7 bases, and 3 bases lay outside the gene matches. The germline V gene has CDR1 SGHNT and CDR2 YYREEE (reference sequence). CDR3 bases: TGTGCCAGCTCCGGGACAGGGGGCACAGATACGCAGTATTTT. This translates into CASSGTGGTDTQYF. The full variable domain, rest sourced from reference TRBV5-4 and TRBJ2-3, is ETGVTQSPTHLIKTRGQQVTLRCSSQSGHNTVSWYQQALGQGPQFIFQYYREEENGRGNFPPRFSGLQFPNYSSELNVNALELDDSALYLCASSGTGGTDTQYFGPGTRLTVL.

Only one count was recorded for this clone. The CDR3 does not end in the conserved phenylalanine or tryptophan, so this is likely a read error. Because the CDR3's place on the DNA is in doubt, the DNA is left out and the CDR3 is given as listed by TCRdb. The rearrangement uses TRBV21-1 and TRBJ1-6. TRBV21-1 is termed a pseudogene. Both ends counted, the CDR3 spans 10 residues. The CDR3 spells CASSVVLLKP.

As regards this clone: The same CDR3 arises from other DNA sequences in this sample as well. The chain employs TRBV28 and TRBJ1-3; 9 bases are a match to TRBD1. The V gene's germline CDR1 is MDHEN and CDR2 SYDVKM. J gave up 4 bases and V 8 bases, and 6 bases lay outside the gene matches. This CDR3 has 14 residues. Here the CDR3 reads CASRTGGEGNTIYF. CDR3 DNA: TGTGCCAGCCGAACAGGGGGCGAAGGAAACACCATATATTTT.

V is TRBV27 and J is TRBJ2-1; 7 bases are a match to TRBD2. This CDR3 is 19 amino acids long. Unmatched junction bases numbered 17, after V lost 6 bases and J lost 0 bases. Germline-derived CDR1 and CDR2 are MNHEY and SMNVEV (reference sequence). CDR3 protein: CASSREGVVGRSSYNEQFF. The CDR3 nucleotides are TGTGCCAGCAGCCGCGAAGGCGTGGTCGGGAGGAGCTCCTACAATGAGCAGTTCTTC.

The chain combines TRBV19 with TRBJ2-3; D possibly matches TRBD1 or TRBD2 (5 bases each). V was shortened by 7 bases and J by 0 bases, with 14 bases between the two germline ends. Germline V gene sequence: CDR1 LNHDA, CDR2 SQIVND (reference sequence). This CDR3 region has 15 residues. CDR3 residues: CASNPARGSTDTQYF. CDR3 coding DNA: TGTGCCAGTAACCCGGCGAGGGGCAGCACAGATACGCAGTATTTT.

This chain connects TRBV5-1 to TRBJ1-1, with TRBD1 matching 8 bases. Germline assignment: CDR1 SGHRS and CDR2 YFSETQ. V gave up 0 bases and J gave up 1 base; unmatched junction bases: 8. The CDR3 is made up of 17 amino acids. The CDR3 reads CASSLGGQGAGNTEAFF. The CDR3 nucleotides read TGCGCCAGCAGCTTGGGAGGGCAGGGGGCGGGGAACACTGAAGCTTTCTTT.

This clone was found a few times. The CDR3 DNA sequence: TGTGCCAGCTCACCCGGGACTAGCGGGAGAAGGTCAGATACGCAGTATTTT. It codes for CASSPGTSGRRSDTQYF. The chain employs TRBV18 and TRBJ2-3, with 14 bases lining up with TRBD2. Germline CDR1 KGHSH, CDR2 LQKENI. V was pared by 3 bases and J by 4 bases, with 6 bases of the junction left unmatched. CDR3 size: 17 residues.

The chain combines TRBV6-1 with TRBJ1-1; D is perhaps TRBD1 (5 bases). The CDR3 spans 16 residues. Germline CDR1 and CDR2: MNHNS and SASEGT. The V end was cut by 3 bases, the J end by 4 bases, with 18 bases between. This chain's CDR3 is CASSEGGERLATEAFF. In DNA form, the CDR3 reads TGTGCCAGCAGTGAGGGGGGGGAGCGCCTGGCCACTGAAGCTTTCTTT.

The sample holds a few counts of this clone. This chain connects TRBV4-2 to TRBJ1-2, with D possibly TRBD1 on 6 matching bases. This CDR3 is 15 amino acids long. Germline V gives CDR1 LGHNA, CDR2 YNFKEQ. Trimming took off 0 bases at V and 8 bases at J, with 16 bases between the two ends. This CDR3 reads CASSQDLGQGLGYTF. The CDR3 DNA sequence: TGTGCCAGCAGCCAAGATTTGGGGCAGGGGTTAGGCTACACCTTC.